The 21 T cell receptor beta chains listed next were all sequenced from one sample in a study of blood T cell repertoires in COVID-19. Clones were read by immunoSEQ multiplex PCR, and TCRdb kept only the in-frame ones, dropping some. Found here are around 22,000 clones, 80% to 90% of them singletons; the top ten hold roughly 27%. Source material: peripheral blood. The receptors originated from a human donor with active COVID-19. The donor label of this sample is uncertain.

The chain joins TRBV19 to TRBJ2-7; TRBD1 matches 7 bases. Germline-derived CDR1 and CDR2 are LNHDA and SQIVND (reference sequence). With V trimmed by 3 bases and J by 2 bases, 1 base remained unmatched. The CDR3 runs 13 residues. The CDR3 protein is CASSMTGTYEQYF. As DNA, the CDR3 is TGTGCCAGTAGTATGACAGGGACCTACGAGCAGTACTTC.

This clone was recorded a few times. V is TRBV5-1 and J is TRBJ2-1; 11 nucleotides match TRBD2. V trimming: 4 bases; J trimming: 0 bases; junction bases outside the gene matches: 12. CDR1 and CDR2 (germline): SGHRS, YFSETQ. The CDR3 has 19 residues. CDR3: CASSHGAYSGGASYNEQFF. DNA of the CDR3: TGCGCCAGCAGCCATGGGGCCTATAGCGGGGGGGCCTCCTACAATGAGCAGTTCTTC.

The chain couples TRBV12-3 or TRBV12-4 to TRBJ2-3, with D hard to call. This CDR3 region has 13 residues. Trimming took off 3 bases at V and 4 bases at J, with 8 bases between the two ends. CDR3 amino acids: CASSLSLPDTQYF. DNA for the CDR3: TGTGCCAGCAGTTTGTCCCTCCCAGATACGCAGTATTTT.

This chain connects TRBV20-1 to TRBJ2-2, with D uncertain. CDR1 is DFQATT, CDR2 SNEGSKA, per germline (reference sequence). There are 11 residues in the CDR3. V gave up 3 bases and J gave up 7 bases, with 6 bases separating them. The CDR3 bases are TGCAGTGCTAGTTACGGCGGGGAGCTGTTTTTT. Protein product: CSASYGGELFF.

The J gene is TRBJ1-6, the V gene TRBV20-1; 8 bases are shared with TRBD1. The CDR3 spans 14 residues. J lost 4 bases, V lost 3 bases, and 2 bases had no gene match. Germline V gives CDR1 DFQATT, CDR2 SNEGSKA (reference sequence). The CDR3 coding sequence is TGCAGTGCTAGTAGGGACAGGTATAATTCACCCCTCCACTTT. This codes for CSASRDRYNSPLHF.

In this sample, this clone turned up a few times. The chain couples TRBV7-3 to TRBJ1-2; tentative D call: TRBD1 (5 bases). V was clipped by 1 base and J by 8 bases, with 11 bases between them. The germline V gene has CDR1 SGHTA and CDR2 FQGTGA. The CDR3 has 13 amino acids. CDR3 in DNA: TGTGCCAGCAGCTTAATTTCAGGGAGGGGCTACACCTTC. Amino acid sequence: CASSLISGRGYTF.

The chain couples TRBV3-1 (or the pseudogene TRBV3-2) to TRBJ2-2; TRBD1 matches at 8 bases. This CDR3 is 14 amino acids long. After removal of 2 bases from V and 5 bases from J, the junction contained 1 base not matched to a gene. Germline CDR1 reads LGHDT; CDR2 reads YNNKEL (reference sequence). Here the CDR3 reads CASSQQGATGELFF. CDR3 coding DNA: TGTGCCAGCAGCCAACAGGGGGCGACCGGGGAGCTGTTTTTT.

The rearrangement joins TRBV5-5 to TRBJ2-5, with TRBD1 matching over 7 bases. This CDR3 contains 14 residues. Germline lookup yields CDR1 SGHKS and CDR2 YYEKEE (reference sequence). The trim removed 5 bases at V and 4 bases at J, leaving 8 bases unmatched. The CDR3 loop reads CASSTGDLLETQYF. The CDR3 DNA reads as TGTGCCAGCAGTACAGGGGATCTTTTAGAGACCCAGTACTTC.

This chain joins TRBV5-4 and TRBJ2-3; 9 bases agree with TRBD1. The CDR3 length is 15 residues. The V and J ends lost 2 bases and 0 bases, in that order; junction bases with no gene match: 1. Germline CDR1 and CDR2: SGHNT and YYREEE (reference sequence). The CDR3 DNA reads TGTGCCAGCAGCTTTGGACAGGGGAGCACAGATACGCAGTATTTT. This encodes CASSFGQGSTDTQYF.

The chain couples TRBV7-9 to TRBJ1-5; 7 bases are a match to TRBD1. This CDR3 has 14 amino acids. Germline V gives CDR1 SEHNR, CDR2 FQNEAQ (reference sequence). The trim removed 5 bases at V and 2 bases at J, leaving 3 bases unmatched. The CDR3 nucleotides are TGTGCCAGCAGCCAGGGGACAGGCAATCAGCCCCAGCATTTT. It specifies CASSQGTGNQPQHF.

The rearrangement links TRBV3-1 (or the pseudogene TRBV3-2) to TRBJ2-5, with 7 bases identical to TRBD1. This CDR3 is 15 amino acids long. Germline V CDR1 and CDR2: LGHDT, YNNKEL (reference sequence). V lost 1 base, J lost 5 bases, and 7 bases stayed unmatched. CDR3 in amino acids: CASSQVGRGLETQYF. In DNA, the CDR3 is TGTGCCAGCAGCCAAGTCGGAAGGGGGCTGGAGACCCAGTACTTC.

The table lists this clone with a count of one. V is TRBV14 and J is TRBJ2-2; D might be TRBD1 (5 bases). V was trimmed by 4 bases and J by 5 bases, leaving 11 bases between them. The germline V gene encodes CDR1 SGHDN and CDR2 FVKESK. The CDR3 extends over 14 amino acids. CDR3 in amino acids: CASSLRTQTGELFF. The CDR3 bases are TGTGCCAGCAGCCTCCGGACACAAACCGGGGAGCTGTTTTTT.

The V and J genes are TRBV7-2 and TRBJ1-5; 9 bases line up with TRBD1. Germline V gene lookup returns CDR1 SGHTA and CDR2 FQGNSA. V lost 5 bases and J lost 4; bases outside the gene matches: 3. The CDR3 contains 14 residues. The CDR3 region is CASSLGQGNQPQHF. The CDR3 DNA reads TGTGCCAGCAGCCTGGGACAGGGTAATCAGCCCCAGCATTTT.

This sequence joins TRBV9 and TRBJ1-6; D ambiguous. The V gene's germline CDR1 is SGDLS and CDR2 YYNGEE. The CDR3 contains 16 residues. V was shortened by 0 bases and J by 7 bases, with 14 bases between the two germline ends. As DNA, the CDR3 is TGTGCCAGCAGCGTAGGCGAGGCTCGAGGAAATTCACCCCTCCACTTT. The encoded protein is CASSVGEARGNSPLHF.

The chain carries TRBV2 and TRBJ1-4; D uncertain. The V and J ends lost 8 bases and 6 bases respectively, with 13 bases between them. The CDR3 runs 13 residues. Germline V CDR1 and CDR2: SNHLY, FYNNEI. CDR3 nucleotide sequence: TGTGCCAGCGCCCGGGAGAGGGATGAAAAACTGTTTTTT. As protein: CASARERDEKLFF.

The chain couples TRBV7-2 to TRBJ2-7; the match to TRBD1 covers 12 bases. This CDR3 spans 21 amino acids. V was clipped by 0 bases and J by 2 bases; unmatched bases: 17. From germline, CDR1 is SGHTA and CDR2 FQGNSA. The CDR3 DNA follows: TGTGCCAGCAGCTTAGCACCAGATCCAGGGACAGGGGGCAAAAGGACCTACGAGCAGTACTTC. Its protein is CASSLAPDPGTGGKRTYEQYF.

Remarks on this clone: Other DNA sequences from this sample encode an identical CDR3 as well. The chain uses TRBV20-1 and TRBJ2-7; maybe TRBD1 (5 bases). Germline CDR1 reads DFQATT; CDR2 reads SNEGSKA (reference sequence). There are 11 residues in the CDR3. Trimming pared 3 bases from V and 5 bases from J, leaving 8 bases between. The CDR3 here is CSARSGHEQYF. Here the CDR3 DNA reads TGCAGTGCTAGGTCAGGGCACGAGCAGTACTTC.

The chain joins TRBV3-1 (or the pseudogene TRBV3-2) to TRBJ2-1; TRBD2 agrees at 9 bases. V lost 4 bases and J lost 5; bases outside the gene matches: 6. The CDR3 contains 15 residues. Germline V gene sequence: CDR1 LGHDT, CDR2 YNNKEL (reference sequence). CDR3 amino acids: CASSLRTSANNEQFF. CDR3 coding DNA: TGTGCCAGCAGCCTAAGGACTAGCGCAAACAATGAGCAGTTCTTC.

The chain is built from TRBV6-1 and TRBJ2-3, with D perhaps TRBD1 (6 bases). The CDR3 runs 16 residues. Germline V lookup: CDR1 MNHNS, CDR2 SASEGT. Deletions cut 3 bases from V and 4 bases from J, with 17 bases between. The CDR3 nucleotides are TGTGCCAGCAGTGAGAGAATGACAGGTCTGTCAGATACGCAGTATTTT. Translated, it gives CASSERMTGLSDTQYF.

The V gene is TRBV19, the J gene TRBJ1-2, with 9 positions matching TRBD1. CDR3 length: 15 amino acids. The V and J ends lost 5 bases and 5 bases, in that order; junction bases with no gene match: 9. Germline CDR1 LNHDA, CDR2 SQIVND (reference sequence). The CDR3 loop is CASSPSGQGQYGYTF. The CDR3 DNA sequence: TGTGCCAGTAGTCCGTCGGGACAGGGACAGTATGGCTACACCTTC.

The count of this clone is one. This chain joins TRBV5-1 and TRBJ2-3; D possibly corresponds to TRBD2 (5 bases). The CDR3 loop spans 14 amino acids. Germline V gene sequence: CDR1 SGHRS, CDR2 YFSETQ. Trimming pared 7 bases from V and 2 bases from J, leaving 14 bases between. The CDR3 loop reads CASRTQRNTDTQYF. The DNA for the CDR3 is TGCGCCAGCCGAACCCAGCGGAACACAGATACGCAGTATTTT.